What follows describes a single TCR beta chain. Its antigen remains unknown. The PCR made use of 60 Vbeta and 13 Jbeta primers. TCRdb's copy holds only in-frame clones and misses some; the assay was immunoSEQ multiplex PCR. The repertoire holds 75,000 or so clones, with approximately 74% as singletons. The data were obtained in a study of cytomegalovirus exposure and HLA in healthy donors. The study's findings and limits: In an earlier analysis, about 87% or about 30%: the productive usage of most TCR beta V segments. Later on, analysis showed that most CMV-associated TCR beta chains appeared to be HLA-restricted.

CDR1 and CDR2 from the germline V gene are SEHNR and FQNEAQ (reference sequence). V shed 3 bases, J shed 6 bases, and the junction held 2 bases outside the gene matches. This CDR3 spans 13 amino acids. The rearrangement uses TRBV7-9 and TRBJ1-5; TRBD1 aligns across 7 bases. The sequence came from a woman in her thirties in good health and CMV-seropositive. The sequencing sample was made of PBMCs. The CDR3: CASSFTGAQPQHF. CDR3 nucleotides: TGTGCCAGCAGCTTTACAGGGGCTCAGCCCCAGCATTTT.